The clone carrying this T cell receptor (beta chain) was seen many times. What it binds is unknown. Axillary draining lymph nodes of breast cancer patients supplied the node samples. This sample was included in a study of breast tumors, draining lymph nodes, adjacent tissues. The study's findings and limits: Data only fit, rather than demonstrated, lymph node origin of most tumor T cells. Most tumor T cells seemingly derive from lymph node, then expand in tumor. Tumors had less TCR diversity than lymph nodes, more than nontumor tissue.

TCRdb independently ran MiXCR on the multiplex PCR reads; one entry per CDR3 protein. In the table there are some 170,000 distinct CDR3 sequences, 30% to 35% of which are singletons. Looked up from germline, CDR1 is MNHEY and CDR2 is SVGAGI. CDR3 length: 13 residues. Trimming cost V 7 bases and J 7 bases; bases outside gene matches: 2. This clonotype was sampled from a female donor with breast cancer. Some clones in this sample may be carry-over from other donors' samples. The source material was axillary lymph node tissue. The chain joins TRBV6-5 to TRBJ2-1, with TRBD2 matching over 12 bases. The DNA of the CDR3 is TGTGCCAGCACTAGCGGGGGGGCTAATGAGCAGTTCTTC. Translation: CASTSGGANEQFF.